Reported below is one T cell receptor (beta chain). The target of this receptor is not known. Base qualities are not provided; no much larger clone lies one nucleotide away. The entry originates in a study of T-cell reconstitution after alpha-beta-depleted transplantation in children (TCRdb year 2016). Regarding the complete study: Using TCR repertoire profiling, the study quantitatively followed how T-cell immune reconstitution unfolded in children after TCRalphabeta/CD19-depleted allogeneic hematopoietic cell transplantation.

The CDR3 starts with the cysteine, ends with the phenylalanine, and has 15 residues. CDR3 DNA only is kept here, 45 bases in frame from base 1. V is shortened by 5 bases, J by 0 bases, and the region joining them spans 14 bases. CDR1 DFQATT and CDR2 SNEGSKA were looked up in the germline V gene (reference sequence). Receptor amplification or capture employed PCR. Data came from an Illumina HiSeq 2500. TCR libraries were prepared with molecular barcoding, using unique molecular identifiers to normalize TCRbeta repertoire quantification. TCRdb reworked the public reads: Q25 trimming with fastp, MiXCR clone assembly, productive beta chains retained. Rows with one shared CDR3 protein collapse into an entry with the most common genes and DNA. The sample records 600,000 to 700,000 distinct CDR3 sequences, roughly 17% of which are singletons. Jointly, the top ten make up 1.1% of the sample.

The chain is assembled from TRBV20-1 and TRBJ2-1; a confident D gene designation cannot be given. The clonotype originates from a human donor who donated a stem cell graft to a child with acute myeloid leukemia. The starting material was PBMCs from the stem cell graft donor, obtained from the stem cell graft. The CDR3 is CSAVPPSVSYNEQFF. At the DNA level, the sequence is TGCAGTGCTGTCCCCCCTTCAGTCTCCTACAATGAGCAGTTCTTC.